These T cell receptor beta chains were read from a single sample in a study of cytomegalovirus exposure and HLA in healthy donors. Profiled with immunoSEQ multiplex PCR; TCRdb holds only in-frame clones, not every one. The repertoire includes approximately 65,000 clones, around 97% of them detected once, and approximately 2.5% sits in the top ten. The sequenced sample was PBMCs. The source of these receptors is a man between 18 and 29 years old in good health and CMV-seronegative. The CDR3 runs from the conserved cysteine through the conserved F or W. The D gene is left open where the match is weak. Rows give clone size only sometimes, using once, few, many, or a class for an expanded clone.

CDR3	DNA	D	V	J	length	size
CASSARQKVYGYTF	TGTGCCAGTAGTGCCCGACAGAAAGTCTATGGCTACACCTTC	-	TRBV19	TRBJ1-2	14	-
CASSIVTENTGELFF	TGTGCCAGTAGTATTGTAACAGAGAACACCGGGGAGCTGTTTTTT	-	TRBV19	TRBJ2-2	15	-
CASSLDSDSGANVLTF	TGTGCCAGTAGCCTAGACTCCGACTCTGGGGCCAACGTCCTGACTTTC	-	TRBV19	TRBJ2-6	16	-
CASSADRGRETQYF	TGTGCCAGCAGCGCGGACAGGGGACGGGAGACCCAGTACTTC	TRBD1	TRBV2	TRBJ2-5	14	-
CASSLGTEYEQYF	TGTGCCAGCAGCTTAGGGACAGAATACGAGCAGTACTTC	-	TRBV7-2	TRBJ2-7	13	-
CASSQFSGRGSGANVLTF	TGCGCCAGCAGTCAATTTTCAGGGAGGGGCTCTGGGGCCAACGTCCTGACTTTC	TRBD2	TRBV23-1	TRBJ2-6	18	-
CASKDRGRDTQYF	TGTGCCAGTAAAGACAGGGGCAGAGATACGCAGTATTTT	TRBD1	TRBV19	TRBJ2-3	13	-
CASSAVRNEAFF	TGTGCCAGCAGCGCCGTCAGGAATGAAGCTTTCTTT	-	TRBV13	TRBJ1-1	12	-
CASSEGLAIPRLETQYF	TGTGCCAGCAGTGAAGGGCTAGCAATACCGAGGTTGGAGACCCAGTACTTC	-	TRBV6-1	TRBJ2-5	17	-
CASSFARSSEQYF	TGTGCCAGCAGTTTTGCTCGGAGTTCCGAGCAGTACTTC	-	TRBV28	TRBJ2-7	13	-
CASSVRDREQETQYF	TGTGCCAGCAGCGTTCGGGACAGGGAACAAGAGACCCAGTACTTC	TRBD1	TRBV9	TRBJ2-5	15	-
CASSVDPGGRELFF	TGTGCCAGCAGCGTAGATCCGGGAGGCCGGGAGCTGTTTTTT	TRBD2	TRBV9	TRBJ2-2	14	-
CASSLVGTDTGELFF	TGTGCCAGCAGCTTAGTTGGGACAGACACCGGGGAGCTGTTTTTT	TRBD1	TRBV7-6	TRBJ2-2	15	once
CASSLSGTDNTGELFF	TGTGCCAGCAGCTTGTCCGGGACAGATAACACCGGGGAGCTGTTTTTT	TRBD1	TRBV11-3	TRBJ2-2	16	-
CASSIKLAGSSYNEQFF	TGTGCCAGTAGTATTAAACTAGCGGGGAGCTCCTACAATGAGCAGTTCTTC	TRBD2	TRBV19	TRBJ2-1	17	-
CASTSGGGGADTQYF	TGTGCCAGCACCTCCGGGGGGGGCGGGGCAGATACGCAGTATTTT	TRBD2	TRBV28	TRBJ2-3	15	few
CASVTGFNEQFF	TGTGCCAGCGTGACAGGGTTCAATGAGCAGTTCTTC	TRBD1	TRBV27	TRBJ2-1	12	-
CASRLTDDSYNEQFF	TGTGCCAGCAGGTTGACTGACGATTCCTACAATGAGCAGTTCTTC	-	TRBV6-6	TRBJ2-1	15	-
CASSAPAGQGGTEAFF	TGTGCCAGCAGTGCCCCCGCCGGACAGGGGGGCACTGAAGCTTTCTTT	TRBD1	TRBV2	TRBJ1-1	16	-
CASITTSSIDTQYF	TGCGCCAGTATTACGACTAGCTCCATTGATACGCAGTATTTT	TRBD2	TRBV10-1	TRBJ2-3	14	-
CASSPGNTIYF	TGTGCCAGCAGCCCGGGGAACACCATATATTTT	-	TRBV9	TRBJ1-3	11	-
CASSLNPGDGYTF	TGTGCCAGCAGCCTCAACCCAGGGGATGGCTACACCTTC	-	TRBV14	TRBJ1-2	13	-
CASTDPGQGYEQYF	TGTGCCAGCACAGACCCGGGACAGGGCTACGAGCAGTACTTC	TRBD1	TRBV11-2	TRBJ2-7	14	-
CASSPRSSNGYTF	TGTGCCAGCAGTCCCCGAAGCTCCAATGGCTACACCTTC	-	TRBV6-1	TRBJ1-2	13	-
CASSLDGANYGYTF	TGTGCCAGCAGCTTGGACGGAGCTAACTATGGCTACACCTTC	-	TRBV5-6	TRBJ1-2	14	-
CAWSVSSGALYEQYF	TGTGCCTGGAGTGTATCTAGCGGCGCACTCTACGAGCAGTACTTC	TRBD2	TRBV30	TRBJ2-7	15	-
CASSISDRAEQYF	TGTGCCAGTAGTATATCCGACAGGGCCGAGCAGTACTTC	TRBD1	TRBV19	TRBJ2-7	13	once
CASSNDGTGSGANVLTF	TGTGCCAGTAGCAATGATGGAACAGGGTCGGGGGCCAACGTCCTGACTTTC	-	TRBV19	TRBJ2-6	17	-
CASTILTGANTGELFF	TGTGCCAGCACCATCCTGACAGGGGCGAACACCGGGGAGCTGTTTTTT	TRBD1	TRBV27	TRBJ2-2	16	once
CSVAPGVARTDTQYF	TGCAGCGTTGCCCCAGGGGTGGCTCGCACAGATACGCAGTATTTT	-	TRBV29-1	TRBJ2-3	15	-
CASSVRGRYSNQPQHF	TGTGCCAGCAGTGTCAGGGGCCGGTATAGCAATCAGCCCCAGCATTTT	-	TRBV6-1	TRBJ1-5	16	-
CASSRPDSFRANGYTF	TGTGCCAGCAGTCGTCCTGACAGTTTCAGGGCGAATGGCTACACCTTC	-	TRBV6-6	TRBJ1-2	16	-
CASSMTGQGTYEQYF	TGTGCCAGTAGTATGACAGGACAGGGAACCTACGAGCAGTACTTC	TRBD1	TRBV19	TRBJ2-7	15	-
CASSAAGGSNQPQHF	TGTGCCAGCAGTGCCGCAGGAGGGAGCAATCAGCCCCAGCATTTT	-	TRBV6-1	TRBJ1-5	15	-
CASSRDRDYGYTF	TGTGCCAGCAGCCGGGACAGGGACTATGGCTACACCTTC	TRBD1	TRBV5-4	TRBJ1-2	13	-
CASTPRTGRVAYGYTF	TGTGCCAGCACCCCCAGGACAGGGAGGGTAGCCTATGGCTACACCTTC	TRBD1	TRBV25-1	TRBJ1-2	16	-